These 17 T cell receptor beta chains were sequenced from one sample in a study of CD8 T cells in ankylosing spondylitis. TCRdb reprocessed the 5' RACE reads with MiXCR, giving one entry per CDR3 protein. The sample contains 250,000 to 300,000 distinct CDR3 sequences, 15% to 25% of which appear only once. Sequenced input: blood, either unsorted or a sorted T cell fraction (not recorded which). These receptors were taken from a male donor with ankylosing spondylitis or in good health (not recorded which).

The V call is TRBV7-3, the J call TRBJ2-2; maybe TRBD1 (5 bases). The CDR3 has 12 residues. V lost 6 bases to trimming and J lost 5 bases, with 7 bases between them. CDR1 is SGHTA, CDR2 FQGTGA, per germline. Written as DNA, the CDR3 is TGTGCCAGCAGGGGGCGTACCGGGGAGCTGTTTTTT. It translates to CASRGRTGELFF. Full variable domain (remainder filled in from reference TRBV7-3 and TRBJ2-2): GAGVSQTPSNKVTEKGKYVELRCDPISGHTALYWYRQSLGQGPEFLIYFQGTGAADDSGLPNDRFFAVRPEGSVSTLKIQRTERGDSAVYLCASRGRTGELFFGEGSRLTVL.

The chain carries TRBV7-9 and TRBJ2-3; weak D call: TRBD2 (5 bases). CDR1 SEHNR and CDR2 FQNEAQ come from the germline V gene (reference sequence). This CDR3 region has 13 residues. V shed 2 bases and J shed 5 bases, with 8 bases lying between them. CDR3 sequence: CASSLSGVDTQYF. The CDR3 nucleotides are TGTGCCAGCAGCTTATCCGGGGTAGATACGCAGTATTTT.

The J gene is TRBJ1-2, the V gene TRBV12-3 or TRBV12-4; 8 nucleotides match TRBD1. The CDR3 runs to 15 residues. J was trimmed by 4 bases and V by 7 bases; bases with no gene match: 11. This chain's CDR3 is CASNRSDREGYGYTF. Written as DNA, the CDR3 is TGTGCCAGCAACCGATCGGACAGGGAGGGCTATGGCTACACCTTC.

This clonotype was found a few times. The chain has TRBV20-1 and TRBJ1-1, with 9 bases identical to TRBD1. Germline V gene data show CDR1 as DFQATT and CDR2 as SNEGSKA (reference sequence). The CDR3 sequence is 13 residues long. The V and J ends lost 6 bases and 0 bases, in that order; junction bases with no gene match: 2. This CDR3 is CSAGTGMNTEAFF. As DNA, the CDR3 is TGCAGTGCAGGGACAGGGATGAACACTGAAGCTTTCTTT.

This sequence joins TRBV5-1 and TRBJ2-5, with D uncertain. V gave up 1 base and J gave up 2 bases, with 9 bases separating them. The CDR3 runs 14 residues. Germline CDR1 and CDR2: SGHRS and YFSETQ. The CDR3 region is CASSLSARQETQYF. In DNA form, the CDR3 reads TGCGCCAGCAGCTTGTCAGCTAGACAAGAGACCCAGTACTTC.

There are a few counts of this clonotype. The chain has TRBV20-1 and TRBJ2-1; 7 bases are a match to TRBD2. V was clipped by 6 bases and J by 4 bases; unmatched bases: 12. The germline gives CDR1 DFQATT, CDR2 SNEGSKA (reference sequence). The CDR3 extends over 15 amino acids. The CDR3 bases are TGCAGTGCGGCGGGAGTCTGGTCCTCTTACAATGAGCAGTTCTTC. Protein: CSAAGVWSSYNEQFF.

This clonotype has a handful of counts. The CDR3 is CSASGRHNEQFF. Written as DNA, the CDR3 is TGCAGTGCTAGCGGGCGCCACAATGAGCAGTTCTTC. V and J are TRBV20-1 and TRBJ2-1; D ambiguous. This CDR3 comprises 12 residues. Germline CDR1 DFQATT, CDR2 SNEGSKA (reference sequence). The V and J ends lost 3 bases and 5 bases respectively, with 8 bases between them.

The chain uses TRBV20-1 and TRBJ2-1; weak D call: TRBD1 (5 bases). There are 14 residues in the CDR3. Germline V lookup: CDR1 DFQATT, CDR2 SNEGSKA (reference sequence). V shed 2 bases and J shed 9 bases, with 17 bases lying between them. In nucleotides, the CDR3 is TGCAGTGCTAGAATACAGGACCCTCACGGTGAGCAGTTCTTC. As protein: CSARIQDPHGEQFF.

The V call is TRBV7-9, the J call TRBJ2-1; D possibly corresponds to TRBD2 (6 bases). The CDR3 is made up of 16 amino acids. The V gene's germline CDR1 is SEHNR and CDR2 FQNEAQ (reference sequence). V lost 1 base, J lost 0 bases, and 10 bases lay in between. Written as DNA, the CDR3 is TGTGCCAGCAGCTTAGTAGGTAGCGGCTCCTACAATGAGCAGTTCTTC. This translates into CASSLVGSGSYNEQFF.

The chain links TRBV2 to TRBJ2-5; D could derive from TRBD1 or TRBD2 (5 bases each). The CDR3 runs 13 residues. From germline, CDR1 is SNHLY and CDR2 FYNNEI. Trimming took 7 bases from V and 5 from J, leaving 14 bases between them. The CDR3 DNA follows: TGTGCCAGCAATCAGGGAGTGGGGGAGACCCAGTACTTC. This encodes CASNQGVGETQYF.

This chain connects TRBV14 to TRBJ1-6; 8 nucleotides line up with TRBD1. The V gene end was trimmed by 3 bases and the J gene end by 11 bases; junction bases not matched to a gene: 6. CDR3 length equals 14 residues. Per germline, CDR1 SGHDN and CDR2 FVKESK. The CDR3 protein is CASSQGQVYAPLHF. The DNA for the CDR3 is TGTGCCAGCAGCCAGGGACAGGTTTACGCACCCCTCCACTTT.

This chain uses TRBV10-3 with TRBJ2-7; TRBD1 aligns across 9 bases. The CDR3 is 16 residues long. V lost 3 bases and J lost 1; bases outside the gene matches: 7. Germline-derived CDR1 and CDR2 are ENHRY and SYGVKD. CDR3 residues: CAISDPGQGRSYEQYV. The CDR3 coding sequence is TGTGCCATCAGTGATCCCGGACAGGGGAGGTCCTACGAGCAGTACGTC.

The chain has TRBV5-1 and TRBJ2-3, with TRBD2 matching over 10 bases. The CDR3 sequence is 16 residues long. Germline V gene sequence: CDR1 SGHRS, CDR2 YFSETQ. With 3 bases clipped from V and 4 bases from J, the junction kept 8 bases outside the gene matches. CDR3 nucleotides: TGCGCCAGCAGCTCAATTATAGCGGGAGGAGCAGATACGCAGTATTTT. This encodes CASSSIIAGGADTQYF.

This sequence joins TRBV6-2 or TRBV6-3 and TRBJ1-5, with 7 bases aligning to TRBD1. This CDR3 has 15 residues. Trimming removed 4 bases from V and 0 bases from J; junction bases left unmatched: 3. Germline V gene sequence: CDR1 MNHEY, CDR2 SVGEGT. The CDR3, as DNA: TGTGCCAGCAGTTGGGACAGCTATAGCAATCAGCCCCAGCATTTT. Protein sequence: CASSWDSYSNQPQHF.

This clonotype was seen more than once but under ten times. CDR3 sequence reads: CASSPLPSNQPQHF. For the CDR3, the DNA is TGTGCCAGCAGCCCACTCCCGAGCAATCAGCCCCAGCATTTT. The rearrangement links TRBV3-1 to TRBJ1-5, with D uncertain. V was cut by 4 bases and J by 1 base, with 8 bases left in between. The V gene's germline CDR1 is LGHDT and CDR2 YNNKEL (reference sequence). The CDR3 is made up of 14 amino acids. Full variable domain (remainder filled in from reference TRBV3-1 and TRBJ1-5): DTAVSQTPKYLVTQMGNDKSIKCEQNLGHDTMYWYKQDSKKFLKIMFSYNNKELIINETVPNRFSPKSPDKAHLNLHINSLELGDSAVYFCASSPLPSNQPQHFGDGTRLSIL.

J is TRBJ2-2 and V is TRBV7-9, with no clear D. The CDR3 length is 16 residues. V lost 1 base, J lost 6 bases, and 15 bases lay in between. Germline V gene sequence: CDR1 SEHNR, CDR2 FQNEAQ (reference sequence). In DNA, the CDR3 is TGTGCCAGCAGCTTAGTTGGTGACAAAGACTCCGGGGAGCTGTTTTTT. Translation gives CASSLVGDKDSGELFF.

This clonotype has a count of ten or more. The chain has TRBV5-1 and TRBJ2-1; D is unclear. The germline V and J ends were trimmed by 2 bases and 3 bases, with 12 bases remaining between them. There are 15 residues in the CDR3. The germline V gene encodes CDR1 SGHRS and CDR2 YFSETQ. CDR3 protein: CASSFNTRGYNEQFF. In DNA, the CDR3 is TGCGCCAGCAGCTTTAACACGAGAGGCTACAATGAGCAGTTCTTC.